This T cell receptor (beta chain) was identified during a study of cytomegalovirus exposure and HLA in healthy donors. PCR primers comprised 60 Vbeta and 13 Jbeta primers. Sequencing used immunoSEQ multiplex PCR; TCRdb keeps in-frame clones, though not all of them. The sample includes about 180,000 clones, 75% to 85% of them seen just once. J gave up 3 bases and V 6 bases, and 12 bases lay outside the gene matches. This CDR3 is 16 amino acids long. CDR1 SGHNT and CDR2 YENEEA come from the germline V gene. The TCR sequence derives from a man younger than 30 in good health and CMV-seronegative. The chain has TRBV11-3 and TRBJ2-3; 7 bases fit TRBD2. The sequenced material came from PBMCs. CDR3 amino acids: CASRSTGLEETDTQYF. In DNA form, the CDR3 reads TGTGCCAGCAGATCCACAGGACTAGAGGAGACAGATACGCAGTATTTT.